This is a list of T cell receptor beta chains from one sample in a study of human T cells and chemical hapten exposure. TCRdb analysed the RACE reads with MiXCR anew, one entry per CDR3 protein. The sample holds tens of thousands of distinct CDR3 sequences, roughly a tenth seen once. Sequenced material: whole blood, taken in connection with sensitization to the hapten diphenylcyclopropenone (DPC). These receptors were taken from a woman aged 30 to 39 with alopecia areata. Some clones in this sample may be carry-over from other donors' samples. Each CDR3 is given with its conserved first and last residue. A D gene is named only where the DNA matches it firmly. Clone size is not always given. Where it is, it says once, few, many or a class for expanded clones.

D,J,V,size,CDR3,DNA
TRBD1,TRBJ2-1,TRBV7-7,many,CASSLGTGGLDEQFF,TGTGCCAGCAGCTTAGGGACAGGGGGCCTGGATGAGCAGTTCTTC
.,TRBJ2-2,TRBV2,many,CASSENGEGTGELFF,TGTGCCAGCAGTGAGAATGGCGAGGGCACCGGGGAGCTGTTTTTT
.,TRBJ1-5,TRBV7-3,many,CASSLFSGQPQHF,TGTGCCAGCAGCTTATTCTCGGGTCAGCCCCAGCATTTT
.,TRBJ1-1,TRBV10-2,many,CASSENEQWDTEAFF,TGCGCCAGCAGTGAGAATGAACAGTGGGACACTGAAGCTTTCTTT
.,TRBJ1-6,TRBV7-3,.,CASSLKWDSPLHF,TGTGCCAGCAGCTTAAAGTGGGATTCACCCCTCCACTTT
.,TRBJ1-5,TRBV15,many,CATSTLQGDQPQHF,TGTGCCACCAGCACACTACAAGGGGACCAGCCCCAGCATTTT
.,TRBJ2-7,TRBV29-1,.,CSVEGDSVDLYEQYF,TGCAGCGTTGAAGGAGACAGTGTGGACCTCTACGAGCAGTACTTC
.,TRBJ1-1,TRBV21-1,many,CASSKDPPPQSSTEAFF,TGTGCCAGCAGCAAAGACCCCCCTCCGCAGTCCAGCACTGAAGCTTTCTTT
.,TRBJ1-2,TRBV12-3/TRBV12-4,.,CASSYGTFNYGYTF,TGTGCCAGCAGTTACGGGACATTTAACTATGGCTACACCTTC
.,TRBJ1-5,TRBV2,many,CASSDRSYSNQPQHF,TGTGCCAGCAGTGACAGGAGCTATAGCAATCAGCCCCAGCATTTT
.,TRBJ2-3,TRBV12-3/TRBV12-4,.,CASSFDISTDTQYF,TGTGCCAGCAGCTTTGACATCAGCACAGATACGCAGTATTTT
TRBD1,TRBJ2-3,TRBV18,many,CASSPTGQGARDTQYF,TGTGCCAGCTCACCCACGGGACAGGGGGCTCGGGATACGCAGTATTTT
TRBD2,TRBJ2-4,TRBV7-2,many,CASSNPSGSITKNIQYF,TGTGCCAGCAGCAACCCTAGCGGGAGTATAACCAAAAACATTCAGTACTTC
.,TRBJ1-4,TRBV28,.,CASSLGGREKLFF,TGTGCCAGCAGTTTAGGGGGGCGGGAAAAACTGTTTTTT
.,TRBJ1-3,TRBV18,many,CASSPARTLSGNTIYF,TGTGCCAGCTCACCCGCACGGACACTATCTGGAAACACCATATATTTT
TRBD1,TRBJ1-2,TRBV6-2/TRBV6-3,few,CASRGQGDNYGYTF,TGTGCCAGCCGAGGACAGGGTGACAACTATGGCTACACCTTC
TRBD2,TRBJ2-3,TRBV6-1,few,CASSEAAASSGRDTQYF,TGTGCCAGCAGTGAGGCCGCGGCGTCTAGCGGCCGAGATACGCAGTATTTT
TRBD2,TRBJ2-2,TRBV11-2,few,CASSLALAGTGELFF,TGTGCCAGCAGCCTGGCGCTAGCGGGCACCGGGGAGCTGTTTTTT
.,TRBJ2-7,TRBV7-9,many,CASSTIISYEQYF,TGTGCCAGCAGCACTATCATCTCCTACGAGCAGTACTTC
TRBD1,TRBJ1-1,TRBV27,many,CASRDDRGLTEAFF,TGTGCCAGCAGGGACGACAGGGGGCTCACTGAAGCTTTCTTT
TRBD2,TRBJ2-1,TRBV6-1,many,CASSGAASGGYSYNEQFF,TGTGCCAGCTCAGGGGCGGCTAGCGGGGGGTACTCCTACAATGAGCAGTTCTTC
.,TRBJ2-1,TRBV3-1,few,CASSQGERLPNEQFF,TGTGCCAGCAGCCAAGGAGAGAGGCTCCCCAATGAGCAGTTCTTC
.,TRBJ1-2,TRBV20-1,many,CSVPANYGYTF,TGCAGTGTCCCGGCTAACTATGGCTACACCTTC
TRBD1,TRBJ2-7,TRBV2,many,CASSEVPGQMSYEQYF,TGTGCCAGCAGTGAAGTCCCGGGACAGATGTCCTACGAGCAGTACTTC
TRBD1,TRBJ1-5,TRBV18,many,CASSLRQGGTNQPQHF,TGTGCCAGCTCCCTCAGACAGGGGGGAACCAATCAGCCCCAGCATTTT
.,TRBJ2-6,TRBV28,many,CASSRPGSGANVLTF,TGTGCCAGCAGCCGCCCCGGCTCTGGGGCCAACGTCCTGACTTTC
TRBD1,TRBJ1-6,TRBV4-1,.,CASSQDAGGNSPLHF,TGCGCCAGCAGCCAAGATGCAGGGGGGAATTCACCCCTCCACTTT
.,TRBJ1-3,TRBV18,many,CASSEGPGNTIYF,TGTGCCAGCTCAGAGGGACCTGGAAACACCATATATTTT
.,TRBJ2-5,TRBV28,medium-sized,CASSLSSGIQETQYF,TGTGCCAGCAGTTTGTCCTCAGGCATCCAAGAGACCCAGTACTTC
.,TRBJ2-7,TRBV7-2,many,CASSLGVASYEQYF,TGTGCCAGCAGCTTAGGCGTCGCCAGTTACGAGCAGTACTTC
.,TRBJ2-7,TRBV28,few,CASSLWGTQGEQYF,TGTGCCAGCAGTTTATGGGGGACCCAGGGCGAGCAGTACTTC
TRBD1,TRBJ1-1,TRBV14,many,CASRPQQGSGTEAFF,TGTGCCAGCAGACCCCAACAGGGGTCCGGCACTGAAGCTTTCTTT
.,TRBJ1-4,TRBV6-6,many,CASSYSAGNEKLFF,TGTGCCAGCAGTTACTCGGCGGGGAATGAAAAACTGTTTTTT
.,TRBJ1-1,TRBV12-3/TRBV12-4,many,CASSLAGQTEAFF,TGTGCCAGCAGCCTCGCAGGGCAAACTGAAGCTTTCTTT
.,TRBJ1-5,TRBV29-1,many,CSVEIGKDQPQHF,TGCAGCGTTGAAATCGGGAAGGATCAGCCCCAGCATTTT
TRBD1,TRBJ1-3,TRBV18,few,CASSPLGQGASGNTIYF,TGTGCCAGCTCACCCCTTGGACAGGGGGCATCTGGAAACACCATATATTTT
.,TRBJ2-6,TRBV5-1,many,CASTLAFSGANVLTF,TGCGCCAGCACCCTGGCTTTCTCTGGGGCCAACGTCCTGACTTTC
.,TRBJ1-2,TRBV28,many,CASSRYAGGGYTF,TGTGCCAGCAGTCGCTACGCGGGTGGAGGCTACACCTTC
.,TRBJ1-1,TRBV18,many,CASSPPVYTEAFF,TGTGCCAGCTCACCACCGGTTTACACTGAAGCTTTCTTT
.,TRBJ2-6,TRBV18,.,CASSPDRSGANVLTF,TGTGCCAGCTCACCGGACAGATCTGGGGCCAACGTCCTGACTTTC
.,TRBJ1-1,TRBV6-6,many,CASTQDFTMNTEAFF,TGTGCCAGCACCCAAGATTTTACTATGAACACTGAAGCTTTCTTT